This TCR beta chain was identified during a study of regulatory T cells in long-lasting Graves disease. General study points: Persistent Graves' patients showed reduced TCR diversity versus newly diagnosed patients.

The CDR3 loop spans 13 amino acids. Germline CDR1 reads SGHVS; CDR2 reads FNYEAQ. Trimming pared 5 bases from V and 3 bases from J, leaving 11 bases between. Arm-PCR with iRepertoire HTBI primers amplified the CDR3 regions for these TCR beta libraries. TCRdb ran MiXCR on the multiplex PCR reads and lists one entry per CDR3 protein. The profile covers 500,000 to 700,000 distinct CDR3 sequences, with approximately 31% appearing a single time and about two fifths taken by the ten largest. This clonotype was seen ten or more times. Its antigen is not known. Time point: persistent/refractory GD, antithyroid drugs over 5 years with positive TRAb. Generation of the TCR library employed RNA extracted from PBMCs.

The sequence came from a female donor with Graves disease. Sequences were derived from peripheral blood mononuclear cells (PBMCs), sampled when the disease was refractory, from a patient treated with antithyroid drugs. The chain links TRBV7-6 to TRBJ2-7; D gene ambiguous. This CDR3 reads CASSREWGYEQYF. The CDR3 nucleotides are TGTGCCAGCAGCCGCGAATGGGGCTACGAGCAGTACTTC.